The present T cell receptor (beta chain) was sequenced within a study of blood T cell repertoires in COVID-19. This table comes from immunoSEQ multiplex PCR, and its TCRdb copy is limited to in-frame clones, with some not included. This sample has around 50,000 clones; over 80% occur once, and the top ten carry under 6%. Germline V gene sequence: CDR1 SGDLS, CDR2 YYNGEE. Trimming took 5 bases from V and 3 from J; bases not matched to a gene: 1. The CDR3 length is 12 residues. This TCR was recovered from a human donor in a cohort sampled during active COVID-19. The J gene is TRBJ2-5, the V gene TRBV9; 7 positions match TRBD1. Input material: peripheral blood. The DNA for the CDR3 is TGTGCCAGCAGAGGACAGGAAGAGACCCAGTACTTC. Its translation is CASRGQEETQYF.